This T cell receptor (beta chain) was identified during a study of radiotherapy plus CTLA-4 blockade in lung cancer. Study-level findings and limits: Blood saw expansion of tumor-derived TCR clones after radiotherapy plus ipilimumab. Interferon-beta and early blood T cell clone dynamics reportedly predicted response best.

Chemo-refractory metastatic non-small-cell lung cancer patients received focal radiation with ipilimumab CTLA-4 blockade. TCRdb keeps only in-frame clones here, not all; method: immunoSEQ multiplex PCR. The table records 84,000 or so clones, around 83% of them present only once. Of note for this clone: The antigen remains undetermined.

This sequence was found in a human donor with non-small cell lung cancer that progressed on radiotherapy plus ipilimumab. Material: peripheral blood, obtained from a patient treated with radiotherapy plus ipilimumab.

Here the CDR3 DNA reads TGTGCCAGCAGCCGCCTCCAGGGGATAGGAAACACCATATATTTT. Translation gives CASSRLQGIGNTIYF. The gene calls are TRBV5-5 and TRBJ1-3; D is possibly TRBD1 (6 bases). Trimming cost V 4 bases and J 4 bases, with 15 bases left between them. The germline gives CDR1 SGHKS, CDR2 YYEKEE (reference sequence). The CDR3 loop spans 15 amino acids.